What follows describes a single T cell receptor (beta chain). Its specificity is unknown. This entry is derived from a study of cytomegalovirus exposure and HLA in healthy donors. Researchers ran the PCR with 60 Vbeta and 13 Jbeta primers. The table came from immunoSEQ multiplex PCR; TCRdb's copy has only in-frame clones and leaves some out. The table lists over 65,000 clones, 60% to 80% of them singletons. Study findings and constraints: Reports credit the classifier with highly specific, highly sensitive diagnosis of cytomegalovirus status. Segments of the TCR beta V type were, in most cases, productive about 87% or about 30% of the time in an earlier analysis.

V trimming: 3 bases; J trimming: 8 bases; junction bases outside the gene matches: 4. Germline CDR1 is SGHTA and CDR2 is FQGNSA. CDR3 length: 13 residues. The sequencing sample was made of PBMCs. V usage is TRBV7-2 and J usage is TRBJ1-1; 9 nucleotides align to TRBD1. The clonotype was recovered from a man between 35 and 55 years old in good health and CMV-seronegative. The CDR3 nucleotides are TGTGCCAGCAGCTTGGACAGGGGCAGAGAAGCTTTCTTT. This codes for CASSLDRGREAFF. Using reference TRBV7-2 and TRBJ1-1 for the parts outside the CDR3, the full variable domain is GAGVSQSPSNKVTEKGKDVELRCDPISGHTALYWYRQSLGQGLEFLIYFQGNSAPDKSGLPSDRFSAERTGGSVSTLTIQRTQQEDSAVYLCASSLDRGREAFFGQGTRLTVV.